Shown below are 26 T cell receptor beta chains from a single sample sequenced in a study of cytomegalovirus exposure and HLA in healthy donors. The study ran its PCR with 60 Vbeta and 13 Jbeta primers. Assay: immunoSEQ multiplex PCR; the TCRdb copy retains only in-frame clones and omits some. The data show some 180,000 clones, 80% seen once. The source material was PBMCs. The receptor source for this set is a girl aged 5-17 years in good health and CMV-seropositive.

V is TRBV10-3 and J is TRBJ2-7, with TRBD1 matching 7 bases. This CDR3 has 15 amino acids. J gave up 6 bases and V 5 bases, and 13 bases lay outside the gene matches. Germline CDR1 and CDR2: ENHRY and SYGVKD. The CDR3 DNA follows: TGTGCCATCAGTTTATCGACAGGGCCCTTGGGCGAGCAGTACTTC. Translation gives CAISLSTGPLGEQYF.

As DNA, the CDR3 is TGCGCCGCCGGCGGGGGGGAGCTGTTTTTT. It specifies CAAGGGELFF. The chain joins TRBV10-2 to TRBJ2-2; a possible D gene is TRBD2 (5 bases). Trimming stripped 11 bases from V and 8 bases from J, with 9 bases between. The CDR3 totals 10 residues. From germline, CDR1 is WSHSY and CDR2 SAAADI.

The chain joins TRBV29-1 to TRBJ2-1; 7 bases line up with TRBD2. V was clipped by 4 bases and J by 8 bases; unmatched bases: 11. Germline V gene data show CDR1 as SQVTM and CDR2 as ANQGSEA. The CDR3 has 14 residues. CDR3 DNA sequence: TGCAGCGTTGTTCGGGTGCGGGAGTTAGATGAGCAGTTCTTC. Its translation is CSVVRVRELDEQFF.

The chain uses TRBV6-5 and TRBJ2-7; 14 bases map to TRBD2. The germline V gene has CDR1 MNHEY and CDR2 SVGAGI. Unmatched junction bases numbered 4, after V lost 3 bases and J lost 6 bases. The CDR3 is 15 amino acids. Here the CDR3 DNA reads TGTGCCAGCAGTTATAGGGGGACTAGCGGGAGCGAGCAGTACTTC. This translates into CASSYRGTSGSEQYF.

The chain employs TRBV29-1 and TRBJ2-5, with D possibly TRBD1 on 7 matching bases. Judging by the DNA end, TRBJ2-7 fits better; the J call may be wrong. Germline V CDR1 and CDR2: SQVTM, ANQGSEA. The CDR3 extends over 12 amino acids. CDR3 coding DNA: TGCAGCGTGGGGGGACAGACCTACGAGCAGTACTTC. This codes for CSVGGQTYEQYF.

The chain joins TRBV30 to TRBJ2-3; the match to TRBD2 covers 9 bases. The CDR3 extends over 17 amino acids. The V gene's germline CDR1 is GTSNPN and CDR2 SVGIG (reference sequence). J lost 4 bases, V lost 1 base, and 12 bases had no gene match. CDR3 loop: CAWSGLWTAGGSDTQYF. In DNA, the CDR3 is TGTGCCTGGAGTGGACTTTGGACGGCGGGAGGGTCAGATACGCAGTATTTT.

This clone appeared once. The gene calls are TRBV6-1 and TRBJ1-5; weak D call: TRBD1 (5 bases). CDR3 length: 17 amino acids. Germline values: CDR1 MNHNS, CDR2 SASEGT. V gave up 3 bases and J gave up 2 bases, with 17 bases separating them. The CDR3 protein is CASSDHQTWGGNQPQHF. The CDR3, as DNA: TGTGCCAGCAGTGACCACCAAACATGGGGGGGCAATCAGCCCCAGCATTTT.

This chain links TRBV29-1 with TRBJ2-5; a possible D gene is TRBD2 (5 bases). CDR1 and CDR2 from the germline V gene are SQVTM and ANQGSEA. The V and J ends lost 4 bases and 3 bases respectively, with 9 bases between them. The CDR3 sequence is 12 residues long. The CDR3 DNA reads as TGCAGCGTTGCCTGGACTGAAGAGACCCAGTACTTC. This sequence encodes CSVAWTEETQYF. The complete variable domain, with remaining parts taken from reference TRBV29-1 and TRBJ2-5, reads SAVISQKPSRDICQRGTSLTIQCQVDSQVTMMFWYRQQPGQSLTLIATANQGSEATYESGFVIDKFPISRPNLTFSTLTVSNMSPEDSSIYLCSVAWTEETQYFGPGTRLLVL.

This clone was counted only a few times. The rearrangement joins TRBV6-5 to TRBJ1-5; D not certain. The CDR3 sequence is 13 residues long. V lost 8 bases and J lost 4, with 12 bases in between. Germline CDR1 is MNHEY and CDR2 is SVGAGI. The CDR3 DNA reads as TGTGCCAGCTCTCGTGAGTCAAATCAGCCCCAGCATTTT. Translation: CASSRESNQPQHF.

The rearrangement links TRBV5-8 to TRBJ2-3; possible D gene TRBD2, 6 bases. V lost 0 bases to trimming and J lost 6 bases, with 11 bases between them. Germline CDR1 and CDR2: SGHTS and YDEGEE. CDR3 length equals 14 residues. DNA for the CDR3: TGTGCCAGCAGCTTGGAACCTAGCGCTGATACGCAGTATTTT. As protein: CASSLEPSADTQYF.

This chain links TRBV4-2 with TRBJ2-7; 12 nucleotides align to TRBD2. Germline lookup yields CDR1 LGHNA and CDR2 YNFKEQ. After removal of 4 bases from V and 4 bases from J, the junction contained 14 bases not matched to a gene. This CDR3 spans 18 amino acids. The CDR3 is CASSLTSGSPHPIYEQYF. The CDR3 DNA reads TGTGCCAGCAGCCTGACTAGCGGGAGCCCTCATCCCATATACGAGCAGTACTTC.

The V gene is TRBV7-8, the J gene TRBJ2-2; D not certain. This CDR3 region has 13 residues. The germline gives CDR1 SGHVS, CDR2 FQNEAQ. V lost 3 bases and J 3 bases, leaving 5 bases between the germline ends. The DNA of the CDR3 is TGTGCCAGCAGCTTGGGCCACACCGGGGAGCTGTTTTTT. Translated: CASSLGHTGELFF.

The table lists this clone with a count of one. The J gene is TRBJ1-5, the V gene TRBV18; D is perhaps TRBD1 (6 bases). V lost 6 bases to trimming and J lost 7 bases, with 13 bases between them. The germline gives CDR1 KGHSH, CDR2 LQKENI. There are 13 residues in the CDR3. CDR3 DNA: TGTGCCAGCTCTCTCTACAGGGACCAGCCCCAGCATTTT. As protein: CASSLYRDQPQHF. Based on the CDR3 plus reference TRBV18 and TRBJ1-5, the full variable domain is NAGVMQNPRHLVRRRGQEARLRCSPMKGHSHVYWYRQLPEEGLKFMVYLQKENIIDESGMPKERFSAEFPKEGPSILRIQQVVRGDSAAYFCASSLYRDQPQHFGDGTRLSIL.

This chain links TRBV6-1 with TRBJ1-2; D ambiguous. V gave up 1 base and J gave up 2 bases, with 8 bases separating them. Germline CDR1 reads MNHNS; CDR2 reads SASEGT. CDR3 length: 14 amino acids. As DNA, the CDR3 is TGTGCCAGCAGTGAAGGGCTCCCGAACTATGGCTACACCTTC. Residues: CASSEGLPNYGYTF.

This clone was detected only once. This CDR3 reads CSVEGRVSGANVLTF. The CDR3 nucleotides read TGCAGCGTTGAAGGTCGGGTCTCTGGGGCCAACGTCCTGACTTTC. The chain is built from TRBV29-1 and TRBJ2-6, with D unresolved. Deletions cut 1 base from V and 0 bases from J, with 7 bases between. Germline CDR1 is SQVTM and CDR2 is ANQGSEA. CDR3 length equals 15 residues.

This clone is a singleton in its sample. This chain joins TRBV15 and TRBJ2-7, with D unresolved. The germline V gene encodes CDR1 LNHNV and CDR2 YYDKDF (reference sequence). V was pared by 1 base and J by 2 bases, with 9 bases between. The CDR3 is 14 amino acids. CDR3 sequence reads: CATSRASRTYEQYF. CDR3 coding DNA: TGTGCCACCAGCAGAGCCTCCAGGACCTACGAGCAGTACTTC.

This chain links TRBV18 with TRBJ2-1; D is unclear. Trimming took 2 bases from V and 8 from J, leaving 10 bases between them. The CDR3 consists of 13 residues. Germline CDR1 and CDR2: KGHSH and LQKENI. CDR3 amino acids: CASSPLIEDEQFF. Written as DNA, the CDR3 is TGTGCCAGCTCACCATTGATTGAGGATGAGCAGTTCTTC.

This chain uses TRBV5-1 with TRBJ2-5, with no clear D. CDR3 length: 14 amino acids. The V and J ends lost 0 bases and 5 bases respectively, with 11 bases between them. Germline V gene sequence: CDR1 SGHRS, CDR2 YFSETQ. The CDR3 DNA sequence: TGCGCCAGCAGCTTGGCCAGTCAGAGGGAGACCCAGTACTTC. It specifies CASSLASQRETQYF.

This clone came up once. The genes are TRBV25-1 and TRBJ2-1, with D maybe TRBD2 (7 bases). Germline CDR1 is MGHDK and CDR2 is SYGVNS. V lost 5 bases to trimming and J lost 1 base, with 15 bases between them. The CDR3 loop spans 16 amino acids. CDR3 loop: CASSSEGGESYNEQFF. The CDR3 DNA follows: TGTGCCAGCAGTTCGGAGGGGGGGGAGTCCTACAATGAGCAGTTCTTC.

The J gene is TRBJ2-6, the V gene TRBV6-5; D gene uncertain. Germline V gene lookup returns CDR1 MNHEY and CDR2 SVGAGI. Deletions cut 6 bases from V and 0 bases from J, with 9 bases between. The CDR3 covers 15 residues. The CDR3: CASSPIFSGANVLTF. The CDR3 DNA is TGTGCCAGCAGCCCCATTTTCTCTGGGGCCAACGTCCTGACTTTC.

The chain has TRBV5-1 and TRBJ2-7; a possible D gene is TRBD1 (8 bases). This CDR3 is 15 amino acids long. Deletions cut 0 bases from V and 3 bases from J, with 13 bases between. Germline V gene data show CDR1 as SGHRS and CDR2 as YFSETQ. The DNA for the CDR3 is TGCGCCAGCAGCTTGGGAACAGGGGGGGTCTACGAGCAGTACTTC. Translated: CASSLGTGGVYEQYF.

The rearrangement joins TRBV2 to TRBJ1-1, with D unclear. V lost 4 bases to trimming and J lost 1 base, with 16 bases between them. The germline V gene has CDR1 SNHLY and CDR2 FYNNEI. The CDR3 loop spans 16 amino acids. The DNA for the CDR3 is TGTGCCAGCAGTGTGGAAGGAGATAGGCCGAACACTGAAGCTTTCTTT. Its protein product is CASSVEGDRPNTEAFF.

This clone was observed a few times. The chain couples TRBV2 to TRBJ2-7; 12 nucleotides align to TRBD2. The ends lost 5 bases at V and 2 bases at J; junction bases unmatched: 1. The CDR3 is 14 amino acids. CDR1 SNHLY and CDR2 FYNNEI come from the germline V gene. CDR3 protein: CASSLAGGAYEQYF. CDR3 nucleotides: TGTGCCAGCAGTCTAGCGGGAGGGGCCTACGAGCAGTACTTC.

This clone is labeled medium-sized. The chain employs TRBV6-5 and TRBJ1-1, with a tentative D call TRBD1 (5 bases). V gave up 5 bases and J gave up 4 bases, with 17 bases separating them. CDR1 and CDR2 from the germline V gene are MNHEY and SVGAGI. There are 15 residues in the CDR3. CDR3 region: CASSPLGEGGTEAFF. In DNA form, the CDR3 reads TGTGCCAGCAGTCCGTTGGGGGAGGGAGGCACTGAAGCTTTCTTT.

The chain links TRBV7-2 to TRBJ2-1; the D gene is possibly TRBD2 (5 bases). Germline V gene sequence: CDR1 SGHTA, CDR2 FQGNSA. CDR3 length equals 16 residues. Deletions cut 0 bases from V and 8 bases from J, with 17 bases between. CDR3 coding DNA: TGTGCCAGCAGCTTAGCTAGCGTCGAGGGTCCCCATGAGCAGTTCTTC. Its protein product is CASSLASVEGPHEQFF.

This rearrangement joins TRBV5-6 to TRBJ2-5, with 12 nucleotides matching TRBD2. The end of the DNA aligns better with TRBJ2-7, so the J call may be wrong. CDR3 size: 14 residues. CDR1 is SGHDT, CDR2 YYEEEE, per germline. CDR3 DNA sequence: TGTGCCAGTAGTCGACTAGCGGGAGCCTACGAGCAGTACTTC. Its protein is CASSRLAGAYEQYF.